These 15 T cell receptor beta chains were sequenced from one sample in a study of blood T cell repertoires in COVID-19. Produced via immunoSEQ multiplex PCR; TCRdb's table is partial and in-frame only. The sample includes about 200,000 clones, approximately 86% of them seen just once. The sample taken for sequencing was PBMCs or T cells enriched from blood (not recorded which). These receptors came from a woman younger than 45 who had been exposed to COVID-19.

The CDR3 spells CAWSTGGPGNQPQHF. The CDR3 bases are TGTGCCTGGAGTACAGGGGGCCCTGGCAATCAGCCCCAGCATTTT. The chain links TRBV30 to TRBJ1-5, with 9 bases that match TRBD1. This CDR3 comprises 15 residues. CDR1 and CDR2 (germline): GTSNPN, SVGIG (reference sequence). With V trimmed by 2 bases and J by 2 bases, 4 bases remained unmatched.

The J gene is TRBJ2-3, the V gene TRBV9; possible D gene TRBD2, 5 bases. This CDR3 contains 15 residues. CDR1 SGDLS and CDR2 YYNGEE come from the germline V gene. The V and J ends lost 3 bases and 0 bases respectively, with 11 bases between them. The CDR3 region is CASSAGIASTDTQYF. The CDR3 DNA reads as TGTGCCAGCAGCGCCGGGATAGCTAGCACAGATACGCAGTATTTT.

The chain uses TRBV25-1 and TRBJ1-2, with 8 bases aligning to TRBD1. The J segment lost 1 base and the V segment lost 5 bases, leaving 9 bases of the junction unmatched. Germline V gives CDR1 MGHDK, CDR2 SYGVNS. The CDR3 has 16 amino acids. The chain's CDR3 is CASSPLGQGSNYGYTF. The DNA for the CDR3 is TGTGCCAGCAGTCCCCTCGGACAGGGAAGTAACTATGGCTACACCTTC.

This clone occurred once. The chain joins TRBV28 to TRBJ2-3, with 9 nucleotides matching TRBD2. Per the germline V gene, CDR1 is MDHEN and CDR2 is SYDVKM. The J segment lost 7 bases and the V segment lost 5 bases, leaving 13 bases of the junction unmatched. CDR3 length: 16 residues. CDR3 in DNA: TGTGCCAGCAGTCTCCCCTTCGCGGGGGGGAGATATACGCAGTATTTT. Its protein product is CASSLPFAGGRYTQYF. Based on the CDR3 plus reference TRBV28 and TRBJ2-3, the full variable domain is DVKVTQSSRYLVKRTGEKVFLECVQDMDHENMFWYRQDPGLGLRLIYFSYDVKMKEKGDIPEGYSVSREKKERFSLILESASTNQTSMYLCASSLPFAGGRYTQYFGPGTRLTVL.

The chain employs TRBV21-1 and TRBJ1-2; the tabulated D call, TRBD1, remains unverified against the DNA. TRBV21-1 is listed as a pseudogene. The CDR3 has 15 amino acids. The CDR3 coding sequence is TGTGCCAGCAGCAAAAGAACCAGGGGCCTTTATGGCTACACCTTC. Its protein is CASSKRTRGLYGYTF.

The chain joins TRBV5-6 to TRBJ1-4, with 8 nucleotides matching TRBD1. The germline CDR1 and CDR2 sequences are SGHDT and YYEEEE. With 4 bases clipped from V and 0 bases from J, the junction kept 5 bases outside the gene matches. CDR3 length: 16 residues. The CDR3 here is CASSLGQATTNEKLFF. The CDR3 bases are TGTGCCAGCAGCCTGGGACAGGCCACAACTAATGAAAAACTGTTTTTT.

This chain joins TRBV15 and TRBJ2-1; 10 bases match TRBD1. Germline CDR1 is LNHNV and CDR2 is YYDKDF (reference sequence). The CDR3 runs to 21 residues. Losses at the gene ends were 0 bases for V and 6 bases for J; bases not matched to a gene: 20. The CDR3 region is CATSRDWWTGGLFAEGNEQFF. In DNA, the CDR3 is TGTGCCACCAGCAGAGATTGGTGGACAGGGGGGCTTTTTGCAGAGGGCAATGAGCAGTTCTTC.

This chain connects TRBV7-6 to TRBJ2-2; 9 positions match TRBD1. The ends lost 5 bases at V and 7 bases at J; junction bases unmatched: 2. Germline V gene sequence: CDR1 SGHVS, CDR2 FNYEAQ. This CDR3 spans 13 amino acids. In DNA form, the CDR3 reads TGTGCCAGCAGCCTGGACAGGGGCGGGGAGCTGTTTTTT. Residues: CASSLDRGGELFF.

This chain joins TRBV27 and TRBJ2-7; 8 bases fit TRBD1. The V gene end was trimmed by 6 bases and the J gene end by 1 base; junction bases not matched to a gene: 2. This CDR3 has 13 amino acids. CDR1 and CDR2 (germline): MNHEY, SMNVEV (reference sequence). The DNA of the CDR3 is TGTGCCAGCAGAAGGACAGGGTCCTACGAGCAGTACTTC. It translates to CASRRTGSYEQYF.

The V call is TRBV11-2, the J call TRBJ2-1, with TRBD2 matching over 11 bases. The germline CDR1 and CDR2 sequences are SGHAT and FQNNGV. The V segment lost 5 bases and the J segment 3 bases; nucleotides outside the gene matches: 9. The CDR3 spans 17 residues. The DNA for the CDR3 is TGTGCCAGCAGCCCCACCTGGGGACTAGCGGACTACAATGAGCAGTTCTTC. Protein product: CASSPTWGLADYNEQFF.

This chain joins TRBV7-2 and TRBJ1-6; D is perhaps TRBD1 (5 bases). From germline, CDR1 is SGHTA and CDR2 FQGNSA. Trimming stripped 3 bases from V and 9 bases from J, with 9 bases between. The CDR3 loop spans 13 amino acids. CDR3 sequence reads: CASSFQGSSPLHF. DNA for the CDR3: TGTGCCAGCAGCTTCCAGGGAAGTTCACCCCTCCACTTT.

The V and J genes are TRBV19 and TRBJ1-2, with 7 bases lining up with TRBD1. V shed 9 bases, J shed 8 bases, and the junction held 12 bases outside the gene matches. The germline V gene encodes CDR1 LNHDA and CDR2 SQIVND (reference sequence). The CDR3 sequence is 13 residues long. The CDR3 sequence: CASSDRALGGYTF. CDR3 DNA sequence: TGTGCCAGCAGCGACAGGGCCCTTGGAGGCTACACCTTC.

The chain is built from TRBV3-1 (or the pseudogene TRBV3-2) and TRBJ1-5; maybe TRBD1 (6 bases). The ends were cut back, 8 bases at V and 4 bases at J, with 9 bases in the middle. The CDR3 has 12 residues. Per the germline V gene, CDR1 is LGHDT and CDR2 is YNNKEL (reference sequence). The CDR3 region has the DNA TGTGCCAGCGGGGGCCAGAATCAGCCCCAGCATTTT. Protein sequence: CASGGQNQPQHF.

The CDR3 DNA sequence: TGTGCCAGCAGCAAAACCGGGACAGAAGTTTATAATTCACCCCTCCACTTT. Its protein product is CASSKTGTEVYNSPLHF. The chain carries TRBV7-8 and TRBJ1-6, with 7 positions matching TRBD1. This CDR3 is 17 amino acids long. The trim removed 5 bases at V and 4 bases at J, leaving 11 bases unmatched. Germline V gene lookup returns CDR1 SGHVS and CDR2 FQNEAQ.

The chain couples TRBV19 to TRBJ1-2; no firm D call. V was cut by 4 bases and J by 5 bases, with 5 bases left in between. The CDR3 spans 11 residues. Germline values: CDR1 LNHDA, CDR2 SQIVND (reference sequence). CDR3 region: CASSTGYGYTF. In DNA, the CDR3 is TGTGCCAGTAGTACAGGTTATGGCTACACCTTC.